Listed below are T cell receptor beta chains from one sample, sequenced in a study of spatial heterogeneity in lung cancer. TCRdb re-called the 5' RACE reads through MiXCR, storing one row per CDR3 protein. The table lists 950 to 1,500 distinct CDR3 sequences, 25% to 30% of them singletons. The material was normal lung tissue next to the tumor, obtained at surgery. The receptors shown here come from a female donor with early-stage non-small cell lung cancer. CDR3s include the opening cysteine and the closing phenylalanine or tryptophan. D genes are given only for firm matches. Clone size is shown for a subset of rows, as once, few, many or a class of expanded clone.

CDR3aa,CDR3nt,j_gene,v_gene,d_gene,abundance
CSARDLAGPPQETQYF,TGCAGTGCTAGAGATCTAGCGGGGCCACCCCAAGAGACCCAGTACTTC,TRBJ2-5,TRBV20-1,TRBD2,medium-sized
CASKPTGTDTQYF,TGTGCCAGTAAGCCTACAGGAACAGATACGCAGTATTTT,TRBJ2-3,TRBV19,-,large
CASSFRPSGGTGTGELFF,TGTGCCAGCAGCTTTCGGCCTAGCGGGGGGACCGGAACCGGGGAGCTGTTTTTT,TRBJ2-2,TRBV7-2,TRBD2,medium-sized
CASSSGPNNEQFF,TGTGCCAGCAGCTCCGGGCCAAACAATGAGCAGTTCTTC,TRBJ2-1,TRBV7-2,-,-
CASSAQGSSYNEQFF,TGTGCCAGCAGCGCTCAGGGGAGCTCCTACAATGAGCAGTTCTTC,TRBJ2-1,TRBV7-8,-,-
CASTRGGEQYF,TGTGCCAGCACCCGCGGTGGCGAGCAGTACTTC,TRBJ2-7,TRBV2,-,-
CASRAGGRDTQYF,TGTGCCAGCAGAGCGGGGGGGCGAGATACGCAGTATTTT,TRBJ2-3,TRBV28,TRBD2,-
CSAQERATGYTF,TGCAGCGCTCAGGAACGGGCCACTGGCTACACCTTC,TRBJ1-2,TRBV29-1,-,-
CASSPSSGGAPETQYF,TGTGCCAGCAGCCCAAGTAGCGGGGGGGCCCCGGAGACCCAGTACTTC,TRBJ2-5,TRBV7-8,TRBD2,large
CASGPGTTLQETQYF,TGTGCCAGCGGACCCGGGACTACTCTCCAAGAGACCCAGTACTTC,TRBJ2-5,TRBV6-2/TRBV6-3,TRBD2,large
CASSELAGSTDTQYF,TGTGCCAGCAGTGAACTAGCGGGGAGCACAGATACGCAGTATTTT,TRBJ2-3,TRBV6-1,TRBD2,-
CASSYSGNDEQYF,TGTGCCAGCAGTTACTCGGGTAATGACGAGCAGTACTTC,TRBJ2-7,TRBV6-5,-,-
CASSLAGGRRTDTQYF,TGCGCCAGCAGCTTGGCCGGTGGGCGCCGCACAGATACGCAGTATTTT,TRBJ2-3,TRBV5-1,-,large
CASSPKGGGETQYF,TGTGCCAGCTCACCAAAAGGAGGGGGAGAGACCCAGTACTTC,TRBJ2-5,TRBV18,-,large
CASSLHPGPRGRTQYF,TGTGCCAGCAGCTTACATCCTGGGCCCCGGGGGCGGACCCAGTACTTC,TRBJ2-5,TRBV7-2,-,large
CASSSFGIYEQYF,TGTGCCAGCAGCAGTTTCGGGATCTACGAGCAGTACTTC,TRBJ2-7,TRBV11-1,-,few
CSARAGGQETQYF,TGCAGCGCCAGGGCGGGGGGCCAAGAGACCCAGTACTTC,TRBJ2-5,TRBV29-1,TRBD2,-
CASSADGRVEQYF,TGTGCCAGCAGCGCCGACGGACGAGTTGAGCAGTACTTC,TRBJ2-7,TRBV9,-,few
CASSLEIRGRRNSPLHF,TGTGCCAGCAGCTTGGAGATCAGGGGGCGCAGAAATTCACCCCTCCACTTT,TRBJ1-6,TRBV11-2,TRBD1,few
CASNQGALNQPQHF,TGTGCCAGCAACCAGGGGGCCCTCAATCAGCCCCAGCATTTT,TRBJ1-5,TRBV6-1,TRBD1,large
CASSLADITDTQYF,TGTGCCAGCAGCTTAGCGGACATCACAGATACGCAGTATTTT,TRBJ2-3,TRBV7-9,-,-
CASSPKPANYGYTF,TGTGCCAGCAGCCCAAAACCGGCGAACTATGGCTACACCTTC,TRBJ1-2,TRBV7-2,-,few
CASRDLFAGVHEQYF,TGTGCCAGCAGAGATCTCTTTGCGGGAGTCCACGAGCAGTACTTC,TRBJ2-7,TRBV6-2/TRBV6-3,TRBD2,-
CASSLATNYGYTF,TGCGCCAGCAGCTTGGCAACTAACTATGGCTACACCTTC,TRBJ1-2,TRBV5-1,-,medium-sized
CASALTGPYEQYF,TGTGCCAGCGCCCTTACAGGGCCCTACGAGCAGTACTTC,TRBJ2-7,TRBV7-2,-,large
CAWRAGVVGRYNEQFF,TGTGCCTGGAGGGCGGGGGTTGTAGGCAGATACAATGAGCAGTTCTTC,TRBJ2-1,TRBV30,TRBD2,hyperexpanded
CASSLERGVAYEQYF,TGTGCCAGCAGCTTAGAGCGGGGGGTGGCCTACGAGCAGTACTTC,TRBJ2-7,TRBV7-8,TRBD2,medium-sized
CASRRDLRDTQYF,TGTGCCAGCAGGCGGGACTTACGAGATACGCAGTATTTT,TRBJ2-3,TRBV7-9,-,few
CASSQTRDRGLYGYTF,TGTGCCAGCAGCCAGACCCGGGACAGGGGGCTCTATGGCTACACCTTC,TRBJ1-2,TRBV12-3/TRBV12-4,TRBD1,-
CASSLQGRGYEQYF,TGTGCCAGCAGTTTACAGGGACGGGGATACGAGCAGTACTTC,TRBJ2-7,TRBV12-3/TRBV12-4,-,few
CASSRTGGIYEQYF,TGCGCCAGCAGCCGGACAGGGGGAATCTACGAGCAGTACTTC,TRBJ2-7,TRBV5-1,TRBD1,medium-sized
CASSPEPGTATQYF,TGTGCCAGCAGCCCCGAGCCTGGGACAGCCACCCAGTACTTC,TRBJ2-5,TRBV5-6,TRBD1,large
CASSEDSSSQPQHF,TGTGCCAGCAGCGAGGACAGCTCAAGTCAGCCCCAGCATTTT,TRBJ1-5,TRBV7-9,-,few
CASSGVGSRAEAFF,TGTGCCAGCAGTGGTGTGGGGTCTCGGGCTGAAGCTTTCTTT,TRBJ1-1,TRBV12-3/TRBV12-4,-,large
CASTPGTAGDTQYF,TGTGCCAGCACCCCCGGGACTGCAGGCGATACGCAGTATTTT,TRBJ2-3,TRBV2,-,large
CASSFGASNEQFF,TGTGCCAGCAGCTTCGGAGCGAGCAATGAGCAGTTCTTC,TRBJ2-1,TRBV11-2,-,once
CASSSLRLAEETQYF,TGTGCCAGCAGTTCGCTTCGACTAGCGGAAGAGACCCAGTACTTC,TRBJ2-5,TRBV6-2/TRBV6-3,TRBD2,medium-sized
CASSYVLAGLFTDTQYF,TGTGCCAGCAGTTACGTTCTCGCAGGGCTTTTCACAGATACGCAGTATTTT,TRBJ2-3,TRBV6-2/TRBV6-3,-,medium-sized
CASGSNRENEQYF,TGTGCTAGTGGTTCGAACAGGGAAAACGAGCAGTACTTC,TRBJ2-7,TRBV12-5,-,medium-sized
CSVDGRGNTIYF,TGCAGCGTTGACGGGCGGGGAAACACCATATATTTT,TRBJ1-3,TRBV29-1,-,few
CASSPLRGRQYF,TGTGCCAGCAGCCCCCTAAGAGGTAGGCAGTACTTC,TRBJ2-7,TRBV28,-,medium-sized
CAWSVQAGPTYEQYF,TGTGCCTGGAGTGTACAAGCGGGACCTACCTACGAGCAGTACTTC,TRBJ2-7,TRBV30,TRBD2,few
CSANRQQETQYF,TGCAGTGCTAATCGACAGCAAGAGACCCAGTACTTC,TRBJ2-5,TRBV20-1,-,medium-sized
CAITDRGLGSDEQYF,TGTGCCATCACCGACAGGGGTTTAGGCAGCGACGAGCAGTACTTC,TRBJ2-7,TRBV10-3,TRBD1,-
CASTGSSNQPQHF,TGTGCCAGCACTGGGTCGAGCAATCAGCCCCAGCATTTT,TRBJ1-5,TRBV7-8,-,-
CAISESGTKNIQYF,TGTGCCATCAGTGAGTCAGGAACCAAAAACATTCAGTACTTC,TRBJ2-4,TRBV10-3,-,-
CSATGDQTEAFF,TGCAGTGCGACCGGGGACCAAACTGAAGCTTTCTTT,TRBJ1-1,TRBV20-1,-,few
CASSFIGTEFSGRSTDTQYF,TGTGCCAGCAGTTTTATCGGGACAGAGTTTAGCGGGAGGAGCACAGATACGCAGTATTTT,TRBJ2-3,TRBV27,TRBD2,-
CASSPDLGRVNTGELFF,TGTGCCAGCAGCCCTGATCTGGGGCGGGTGAACACCGGGGAGCTGTTTTTT,TRBJ2-2,TRBV11-2,-,medium-sized
CASSAGEVSDTQYF,TGTGCCAGCAGCGCGGGGGAGGTTTCAGATACGCAGTATTTT,TRBJ2-3,TRBV7-2,TRBD2,-
CASNPLGSGHSGANVLTF,TGCGCCAGCAATCCCCTGGGCTCTGGACACTCTGGGGCCAACGTCCTGACTTTC,TRBJ2-6,TRBV5-1,-,medium-sized
CASSFRIDEQFF,TGTGCCAGCAGCTTTAGGATCGATGAGCAGTTCTTC,TRBJ2-1,TRBV5-8,-,-
CASSSIPLTGEGGPQHF,TGTGCCAGCAGCTCAATTCCCCTGACAGGGGAAGGTGGGCCCCAGCATTTT,TRBJ1-5,TRBV7-2,TRBD1,large